Listed here are 5 T cell receptor beta chains from one sample, sequenced in a study of post-analysis software for immune sequencing data. The antigens these receptors bind are not known. Carried by the TCR beta cDNA libraries were unique molecular identifiers. TCRdb analysed the PCR reads with MiXCR anew, one entry per CDR3 protein. The data contain about 540,000 distinct CDR3 sequences, around 31% of them singletons. Study-level findings and limits: Patients had higher frequencies than controls of roughly 5 TRBV segments, including TRBV5-6, TRBV5-1 and TRBV20-1.

Material for sequencing was blood. These receptors originate from a girl aged 2-17 years with multiple sclerosis.

This clonotype was seen more than once but under ten times. V and J are TRBV5-1 and TRBJ2-3, with 12 nucleotides matching TRBD2. CDR3 length: 19 residues. CDR1 is SGHRS and CDR2 is YFSETQ in the germline V gene. V gave up 4 bases and J gave up 4 bases; unmatched junction bases: 16. DNA for the CDR3: TGCGCCAGCAGCCCGCCGTCTAGGGGACTAGCGGGCCTCCCAGATACGCAGTATTTT. Translated, it gives CASSPPSRGLAGLPDTQYF.

The chain combines TRBV6-6 with TRBJ2-1; 13 bases align to TRBD2. This CDR3 spans 17 amino acids. V shed 0 bases and J 5 bases; nucleotides not matched to a gene: 4. The V gene's germline CDR1 is MNHNY and CDR2 SVGAGI (reference sequence). CDR3 in DNA: TGTGCCAGCAGTTACTCGACTAGCGGGGGGCGAAACAATGAGCAGTTCTTC. Its translation is CASSYSTSGGRNNEQFF.

V gene TRBV6-2 or TRBV6-3 combines with J gene TRBJ2-5, with D unclear. The J call is doubtful: the DNA matches TRBJ2-7 better. The germline gives CDR1 MNHEY, CDR2 SVGEGT. The CDR3 extends over 12 amino acids. CDR3 sequence (DNA): TGTGCCAGCAGGCCCGGACGCCACGAGCAGTACTTC. Its translation: CASRPGRHEQYF.

In this sample, this clonotype turned up a few times. V gene TRBV4-1 combines with J gene TRBJ1-6; D gene uncertain. The germline gives CDR1 MGHRA, CDR2 YSYEKL. The V gene lost 1 base and the J gene lost 11 bases, with 12 bases spanning the gap. This CDR3 has 14 residues. The CDR3 DNA reads as TGCGCCAGCAGCCAAGGGCAGGCCCTGCCACCCCTCCACTTT. This translates into CASSQGQALPPLHF.

As concerns this clonotype: A read error may be the cause here, since a much bigger clone is one base away. This chain uses TRBV7-2 with TRBJ2-5; D is unclear. Trimming removed 2 bases from V and 5 bases from J, with 9 bases in between. Germline assignment: CDR1 SGHTA and CDR2 FQGNSA. This CDR3 spans 13 amino acids. CDR3 nucleotide sequence: TGTGCCAGCAGCTTAATAGCCCGGGAGACCCAGTACTTC. Its protein is CASSLIARETQYF.